This passage covers 30 T cell receptor beta chains from one sample sequenced in a study of low-dose radiotherapy and immunotherapy resistance in tumors. Documented time point: after trial treatment. Treatment noted: LDRT plus nivolumab, ipilimumab, low-dose cyclophosphamide and aspirin (RACIN trial). Alpha- and beta-chain coverage of first-strand cDNA came from TRAV- and TRBV-specific primers. The authors ran about 18 PCR cycles to amplify TCRs with a constant-region primer and V-primer adapter. TCRdb re-called the reads through MiXCR, storing one row per CDR3 protein. The sample shows tens of thousands of distinct CDR3 sequences, more than 20% of them seen only once. Sequencing was performed on PBMCs, taken after low-dose radiotherapy plus immunotherapy. These receptors were taken from a female donor with ovarian cancer.

This clonotype occurred many times. The chain combines TRBV20-1 with TRBJ2-7; 7 bases line up with TRBD1. The CDR3 totals 16 residues. The germline V gene has CDR1 DFQATT and CDR2 SNEGSKA (reference sequence). Trimming cost V 5 bases and J 4 bases; bases outside gene matches: 17. The CDR3 region has the DNA TGCAGTGCTCCAGGGGCCAAGACAGGGTTTGAGTACGAGCAGTACTTC. Translation: CSAPGAKTGFEYEQYF.

With regard to this clonotype: One base separates it from a far larger clone, so it is likely a read error. V gene TRBV28 combines with J gene TRBJ2-1; TRBD2 aligns across 8 bases. The junction had 17 bases not matched to a gene; V was cut back by 10 bases and J by 6 bases. Germline V gene lookup returns CDR1 MDHEN and CDR2 SYDVKM. CDR3 length equals 16 residues. Written as DNA, the CDR3 is TGTGCCACCAGCGGGGGCCCGACCCTACTGTCCAATGAGCAGTTCTTC. Translated: CATSGGPTLLSNEQFF.

This clonotype appeared many times. This chain uses TRBV15 with TRBJ1-1; D unresolved. The CDR3 runs to 14 residues. V lost 9 bases and J lost 0, with 14 bases in between. The V gene's germline CDR1 is LNHNV and CDR2 YYDKDF (reference sequence). The CDR3 DNA reads as TGTGCCACGTCTGGCAGAACCATGAACACTGAAGCTTTCTTT. Its translation: CATSGRTMNTEAFF.

Many counts were recorded for this clonotype. V usage is TRBV4-1 and J usage is TRBJ1-2; possible D gene TRBD1, 5 bases. V lost 1 base and J lost 8, with 20 bases in between. CDR1 MGHRA and CDR2 YSYEKL come from the germline V gene. CDR3 length: 16 residues. The CDR3 sequence: CASSQAGSLRWGGYTF. The CDR3 DNA is TGCGCCAGCAGCCAAGCCGGTTCATTACGGTGGGGGGGCTACACCTTC.

The chain carries TRBV28 and TRBJ2-5; D assignment may be TRBD1 or TRBD2 (6 bases each). Germline CDR1 and CDR2: MDHEN and SYDVKM. V was cut by 7 bases and J by 5 bases, with 17 bases left in between. The CDR3 loop spans 14 amino acids. CDR3 region: CASNAGEVWETQYF. CDR3 DNA sequence: TGTGCCAGCAACGCAGGGGAGGTTTGGGAGACCCAGTACTTC.

Many counts were recorded for this clonotype. The chain has TRBV7-8 and TRBJ2-5, with 7 bases matching TRBD2. Trimming at V came to 2 bases and at J to 5 bases, leaving 8 bases not matched to a gene. The germline CDR1 and CDR2 sequences are SGHVS and FQNEAQ. CDR3 length equals 15 residues. DNA of the CDR3: TGTGCCAGCAGCTTAAGGAGCCTAGCGGCTGAGACCCAGTACTTC. It specifies CASSLRSLAAETQYF.

Ten or more counts support this clonotype. V gene TRBV20-1 combines with J gene TRBJ1-2; D perhaps matches TRBD1 (6 bases). The germline CDR1 and CDR2 sequences are DFQATT and SNEGSKA (reference sequence). There are 14 residues in the CDR3. Between the trimmed V and J ends, which lost 6 bases and 4 bases, there was a span of 18 bases. The CDR3 DNA reads TGCAGTGCCAACCGCCAGGGGATCGGCTATGGCTACACCTTC. Translation gives CSANRQGIGYGYTF.

This clonotype was seen at least ten times. V usage is TRBV12-3 or TRBV12-4 and J usage is TRBJ2-5; the D gene is possibly TRBD2 (7 bases). The CDR3 runs to 15 residues. Trimming stripped 5 bases from V and 4 bases from J, with 17 bases between. The CDR3 loop reads CASSRQGGGGETQYF. The CDR3 region has the DNA TGTGCCAGCAGTCGGCAAGGGGGGGGCGGAGAGACCCAGTACTTC.

This clonotype was counted ten times or more. The CDR3 spells CASSLRSGGVSYNEQFF. The CDR3, as DNA: TGTGCCAGCAGCTTACGGTCGGGCGGGGTATCGTACAATGAGCAGTTCTTC. The chain links TRBV7-9 to TRBJ2-1; TRBD2 might be the D (6 bases). The CDR3 has 17 amino acids. Germline CDR1 SEHNR, CDR2 FQNEAQ (reference sequence). Trimming stripped 2 bases from V and 4 bases from J, with 18 bases between.

Ten or more counts support this clonotype. The V and J genes are TRBV12-3 or TRBV12-4 and TRBJ2-1, with D perhaps matching TRBD1 (6 bases). The CDR3 totals 16 residues. Between the trimmed V and J ends, which lost 3 bases and 0 bases, there was a span of 12 bases. The CDR3 DNA follows: TGTGCCAGCAGTTTCGGGGACACCCGCTCCTACAATGAGCAGTTCTTC. Translation gives CASSFGDTRSYNEQFF.

This chain connects TRBV3-1 to TRBJ2-3, with 9 positions matching TRBD2. The CDR3 extends over 15 amino acids. Germline V gene lookup returns CDR1 LGHDT and CDR2 YNNKEL (reference sequence). Trimming removed 0 bases from V and 4 bases from J; junction bases left unmatched: 2. The CDR3 loop is CASSQDAGGSDTQYF. CDR3 DNA sequence: TGTGCCAGCAGCCAAGACGCGGGGGGGTCAGATACGCAGTATTTT.

This clonotype was observed a few times. The J gene is TRBJ1-4, the V gene TRBV14; D gene ambiguous. V shed 4 bases and J shed 8 bases, with 11 bases lying between them. This CDR3 comprises 13 residues. The germline V gene encodes CDR1 SGHDN and CDR2 FVKESK. The CDR3 spells CASSLRLAEKLFF. CDR3 DNA sequence: TGTGCCAGCAGCCTGAGGCTGGCCGAAAAACTGTTTTTT.

The sample holds many counts of this clonotype. The chain recombines TRBV5-1 with TRBJ2-1; the D gene is possibly TRBD2 (5 bases). Germline assignment: CDR1 SGHRS and CDR2 YFSETQ. Trimming removed 2 bases from V and 15 bases from J, with 24 bases in between. This CDR3 region has 15 residues. The CDR3 bases are TGCGCCAGCAGCTTCAATGTTGTCTCCGCGGGTGGAGGGTTCTTC. Amino acid sequence: CASSFNVVSAGGGFF.

This chain links TRBV23-1 with TRBJ2-1; 8 bases map to TRBD1. TRBV23-1 is flagged as an ORF with uncertain function. The length of the CDR3 is 17 residues. V shed 2 bases, J shed 4 bases, and the junction held 10 bases outside the gene matches. The CDR3: CASSQPPTGGMYNEQFF. In DNA form, the CDR3 reads TGCGCCAGCAGTCAACCACCCACAGGGGGGATGTACAATGAGCAGTTCTTC.

The table lists this clonotype with many counts. The chain joins TRBV29-1 to TRBJ2-7, with D hard to call. Trimming removed 2 bases at V and 2 bases at J, with 10 bases between. The CDR3 loop spans 13 amino acids. Germline CDR1 SQVTM, CDR2 ANQGSEA. The CDR3 protein is CSVERTSPYEQYF. CDR3 in DNA: TGCAGCGTTGAAAGGACGTCCCCCTACGAGCAGTACTTC.

This clonotype has a count of ten or more. The chain joins TRBV19 to TRBJ2-7; 7 positions agree with TRBD2. This CDR3 spans 14 amino acids. V lost 5 bases, J lost 1 base, and 5 bases stayed unmatched. The germline V gene encodes CDR1 LNHDA and CDR2 SQIVND (reference sequence). The CDR3 region has the DNA TGTGCCAGTAGTGTCAGACTAGCATCCTACGAGCAGTACTTC. Translating it yields CASSVRLASYEQYF. The full variable domain, its missing parts supplied by reference TRBV19 and TRBJ2-7, is DGGITQSPKYLFRKEGQNVTLSCEQNLNHDAMYWYRQDPGQGLRLIYYSQIVNDFQKGDIAEGYSVSREKKESFPLTVTSAQKNPTAFYLCASSVRLASYEQYFGPGTRLTVT.

This clonotype was observed a single time. A read error may be the cause here, since a much bigger clone is one base away. The V gene is TRBV5-1, the J gene TRBJ2-3; tentatively, D is TRBD1 (6 bases). The V end lost 2 bases, the J end lost 4 bases, and 14 bases lay between the germline ends. The CDR3 sequence is 15 residues long. The V gene's germline CDR1 is SGHRS and CDR2 YFSETQ. The CDR3 reads CASSFFGQSADTQYF. The CDR3 DNA sequence: TGCGCCAGCAGCTTTTTCGGACAGAGCGCAGATACGCAGTATTTT. The variable domain in full, with the rest retrieved from reference TRBV5-1 and TRBJ2-3, is KAGVTQTPRYLIKTRGQQVTLSCSPISGHRSVSWYQQTPGQGLQFLFEYFSETQRNKGNFPGRFSGRQFSNSRSEMNVSTLELGDSALYLCASSFFGQSADTQYFGPGTRLTVL.

This CDR3 reads CASSLTPAGTYNEQFF. The DNA of the CDR3 is TGCGCCAGCAGCTTGACCCCAGCGGGAACGTACAATGAGCAGTTCTTC. The genes are TRBV5-1 and TRBJ2-1; TRBD2 aligns across 7 bases. Per germline, CDR1 SGHRS and CDR2 YFSETQ. V gave up 1 base and J gave up 4 bases; unmatched junction bases: 8. The CDR3 spans 16 residues.

This clonotype was recorded at least ten times. The chain links TRBV4-3 to TRBJ2-1; 9 bases match TRBD2. Per the germline V gene, CDR1 is LGHNA and CDR2 is YSLEER. This CDR3 is 18 amino acids long. V was clipped by 0 bases and J by 2 bases; unmatched bases: 8. The CDR3 reads CASSQDNELAGTYNEQFF. DNA of the CDR3: TGCGCCAGCAGCCAAGATAATGAGCTAGCGGGAACCTACAATGAGCAGTTCTTC.

The sample holds many counts of this clonotype. The chain is built from TRBV24-1 and TRBJ2-1; 8 bases map to TRBD2. The CDR3 is made up of 14 amino acids. Germline lookup yields CDR1 KGHDR and CDR2 SFDVKD. J was trimmed by 10 bases and V by 7 bases; bases with no gene match: 11. The DNA for the CDR3 is TGTGCCACCAGCACTAGCGGAGGCGGCCGAGAGCAGTTCTTC. This encodes CATSTSGGGREQFF.

This clonotype was seen ten or more times. The DNA for the CDR3 is TGTGCCACCAGTGATTTGCTGGGACAGGGGCCCGAGCAGTACTTC. This translates into CATSDLLGQGPEQYF. V gene TRBV24-1 combines with J gene TRBJ2-7, with 10 nucleotides matching TRBD1. V was pared by 0 bases and J by 6 bases, with 4 bases of the junction left unmatched. Looked up from germline, CDR1 is KGHDR and CDR2 is SFDVKD. This CDR3 is built from 15 residues.

This clonotype has only a few counts. The rearrangement links TRBV6-6 to TRBJ2-2; no reliable D call. This CDR3 is 13 amino acids long. The germline gives CDR1 MNHNY, CDR2 SVGAGI (reference sequence). V dropped 4 bases and J dropped 5 bases, with 8 bases sitting between them. CDR3 DNA: TGTGCCAGCAGTTTAGTGGAGACCGGGGAGCTGTTTTTT. It encodes CASSLVETGELFF.

Many counts were recorded for this clonotype. J is TRBJ2-7 and V is TRBV11-1, with D perhaps assigned TRBD1 or TRBD2 (6 bases each). The CDR3 is 15 residues long. V dropped 5 bases and J dropped 6 bases, with 20 bases sitting between them. CDR1 is SGHAT and CDR2 is FQDESV in the germline V gene (reference sequence). The CDR3 protein is CASSPLPRGGIEQYF. The CDR3 DNA is TGTGCCAGCAGCCCTCTCCCCCGAGGGGGGATCGAGCAGTACTTC.

This clonotype was recorded at least ten times. The chain recombines TRBV7-9 with TRBJ2-7; D is undetermined. Deletions cut 0 bases from V and 5 bases from J, with 5 bases between. This CDR3 region has 12 residues. Germline CDR1 SEHNR, CDR2 FQNEAQ (reference sequence). The CDR3 bases are TGTGCCAGCAGCTTAGCGTTCGACGAGCAGTACTTC. Its translation: CASSLAFDEQYF.

This clonotype showed up many times. V and J are TRBV5-4 and TRBJ1-5, with D maybe TRBD1 (5 bases). This CDR3 has 13 residues. Germline values: CDR1 SGHNT, CDR2 YYREEE (reference sequence). Trimming removed 3 bases from V and 7 bases from J, with 11 bases in between. CDR3 DNA sequence: TGTGCCAGCAGCTGGATGGGGGAACAGCCCCAGCATTTT. Translated, it gives CASSWMGEQPQHF. Combining the CDR3 with reference TRBV5-4 and TRBJ1-5 gives the whole variable domain ETGVTQSPTHLIKTRGQQVTLRCSSQSGHNTVSWYQQALGQGPQFIFQYYREEENGRGNFPPRFSGLQFPNYSSELNVNALELDDSALYLCASSWMGEQPQHFGDGTRLSIL.

The J gene is TRBJ1-5, the V gene TRBV6-1, with D maybe TRBD1 (6 bases). The germline V gene has CDR1 MNHNS and CDR2 SASEGT. This CDR3 comprises 13 residues. Trimming cost V 5 bases and J 7 bases, with 12 bases left between them. In DNA, the CDR3 is TGTGCCAGCAGTTACTACGGGGGCCAGCCCCAGCATTTT. Amino acids: CASSYYGGQPQHF.

This clonotype was recorded many times. The chain couples TRBV6-2 or TRBV6-3 to TRBJ2-7; D is ambiguous. In germline, CDR1 is MNHEY, CDR2 SVGEGT. There are 15 residues in the CDR3. Trimming cost V 0 bases and J 6 bases, with 15 bases left between them. CDR3 loop: CASSYSSRLPSEQYF. As DNA, the CDR3 is TGTGCCAGCAGTTACTCATCTCGACTTCCCAGCGAGCAGTACTTC.

This clonotype was seen ten or more times. The gene calls are TRBV29-1 and TRBJ2-3; D might be TRBD1 or TRBD2, each matching 6 bases. CDR1 and CDR2 (germline): SQVTM, ANQGSEA. The V gene lost 7 bases and the J gene lost 3 bases, with 11 bases spanning the gap. This CDR3 is 12 amino acids long. The CDR3, as DNA: TGCAGCGCCGAAGGGGGGACAGATACGCAGTATTTT. Amino acid sequence: CSAEGGTDTQYF.

This clonotype showed up just once. A much larger clone sits a single nucleotide away, making a read error possible. The chain carries TRBV20-1 and TRBJ2-7; 9 bases match TRBD2. Germline V lookup: CDR1 DFQATT, CDR2 SNEGSKA (reference sequence). Unmatched junction bases numbered 5, after V lost 5 bases and J lost 3 bases. CDR3 length equals 13 residues. The chain's CDR3 is CSAELAGIYEQYF. The CDR3, as DNA: TGCAGTGCTGAACTAGCGGGCATCTACGAGCAGTACTTC.

This clonotype appeared many times. V is TRBV24-1 and J is TRBJ2-1; no reliable D call. V lost 4 bases, J lost 4 bases, and 7 bases lay in between. Germline loops: CDR1 KGHDR, CDR2 SFDVKD. The CDR3 contains 13 residues. CDR3 amino acids: CATSESGYNEQFF. The CDR3 DNA reads as TGTGCCACCAGTGAGTCCGGATACAATGAGCAGTTCTTC.